Shown below are 24 T cell receptor beta chains from a single sample sequenced in a study of cytomegalovirus exposure and HLA in healthy donors (dated by TCRdb to 2017 to 2019). Receptor libraries were prepared by the immunoSEQ multiplex PCR assay. The multiplex PCR relied on a mix of 60 forward primers for TCR Vbeta segments and 13 reverse primers for TCR Jbeta segments. What TCRdb holds here is the immuneACCESS table cut down to in-frame rearrangements. Part of the clones is not present; checked against another copy, under half of the missing clones reflect an unresolved V gene, and the others are unexplained. The sample data list fewer than 200,000 clones, and over 65% of these were observed just once. The ten largest account for approximately 7.1% of the sample. The sequenced sample was PBMCs. Source of these receptors: a man aged 40-50 years in good health and CMV-seropositive.

The J gene is TRBJ2-1, the V gene TRBV5-1; 8 bases align to TRBD2. J lost 6 bases, V lost 3 bases, and 5 bases had no gene match. The V gene's germline CDR1 is SGHRS and CDR2 YFSETQ. The CDR3 covers 14 residues. The CDR3 DNA sequence: TGCGCCAGCAGCTCCCAAGGGACTAGCAATGAGCAGTTCTTC. This encodes CASSSQGTSNEQFF.

This sequence joins TRBV19 and TRBJ2-1, with D perhaps TRBD2 (5 bases). This CDR3 spans 16 amino acids. Trimming took 4 bases from V and 0 from J, leaving 13 bases between them. Per germline, CDR1 LNHDA and CDR2 SQIVND (reference sequence). The CDR3: CASSTPRTSSYNEQFF. The CDR3 nucleotides are TGTGCCAGTAGTACTCCCCGTACTAGCTCCTACAATGAGCAGTTCTTC. Full variable domain (rest looked up from reference TRBV19 and TRBJ2-1): DGGITQSPKYLFRKEGQNVTLSCEQNLNHDAMYWYRQDPGQGLRLIYYSQIVNDFQKGDIAEGYSVSREKKESFPLTVTSAQKNPTAFYLCASSTPRTSSYNEQFFGPGTRLTVL.

This chain joins TRBV7-9 and TRBJ1-2; TRBD1 matches at 9 bases. The CDR3 contains 15 residues. The ends lost 3 bases at V and 7 bases at J; junction bases unmatched: 9. Germline CDR1 SEHNR, CDR2 FQNEAQ (reference sequence). CDR3 bases: TGTGCCAGCAGCTTGACTGGGACAGGGTCAACTGGCTACACCTTC. Its protein product is CASSLTGTGSTGYTF.

The chain links TRBV14 to TRBJ2-1; 9 bases map to TRBD2. This CDR3 is 16 amino acids long. Germline lookup yields CDR1 SGHDN and CDR2 FVKESK. V gave up 4 bases and J gave up 3 bases; unmatched junction bases: 7. Here the CDR3 DNA reads TGTGCCAGCAGCCTTACCGGCGGGGGGGTCTACAATGAGCAGTTCTTC. It is translated as CASSLTGGGVYNEQFF.

V and J are TRBV5-1 and TRBJ2-3, with unresolved D. Germline V CDR1 and CDR2: SGHRS, YFSETQ. Trimming cost V 5 bases and J 2 bases, with 12 bases left between them. There are 14 residues in the CDR3. The CDR3 here is CASRYESLTDTQYF. In DNA, the CDR3 is TGCGCCAGCAGATATGAGTCACTCACAGATACGCAGTATTTT. The whole variable domain, remainder taken from reference TRBV5-1 and TRBJ2-3, is KAGVTQTPRYLIKTRGQQVTLSCSPISGHRSVSWYQQTPGQGLQFLFEYFSETQRNKGNFPGRFSGRQFSNSRSEMNVSTLELGDSALYLCASRYESLTDTQYFGPGTRLTVL.

The chain has TRBV4-3 and TRBJ2-5; TRBD1 matches 10 bases. Germline lookup yields CDR1 LGHNA and CDR2 YSLEER. The trim removed 1 base at V and 0 bases at J, leaving 5 bases unmatched. There are 17 residues in the CDR3. CDR3 sequence: CASSQGTGTGDQETQYF. The CDR3 DNA reads TGCGCCAGCAGCCAAGGAACCGGGACAGGGGACCAAGAGACCCAGTACTTC.

The chain combines TRBV25-1 with TRBJ2-2; weak D call: TRBD2 (6 bases). CDR3 length: 14 amino acids. The V end lost 4 bases, the J end lost 8 bases, and 14 bases lay between the germline ends. Germline lookup yields CDR1 MGHDK and CDR2 SYGVNS. CDR3 in amino acids: CASSGTGGAGELFF. DNA for the CDR3: TGTGCCAGCAGTGGAACAGGAGGGGCTGGGGAGCTGTTTTTT.

V gene TRBV7-2 combines with J gene TRBJ1-2; 7 bases map to TRBD1. The CDR3 contains 13 residues. V shed 3 bases and J 6 bases; nucleotides not matched to a gene: 4. Germline loops: CDR1 SGHTA, CDR2 FQGNSA. The CDR3 protein is CASSLGQGDGYTF. The CDR3 bases are TGTGCCAGCAGCTTGGGGCAGGGGGATGGCTACACCTTC.

This rearrangement joins TRBV6-1 to TRBJ2-6, with 7 bases fitting TRBD1. This CDR3 has 17 residues. The J segment lost 2 bases and the V segment lost 3 bases, leaving 7 bases of the junction unmatched. The germline V gene encodes CDR1 MNHNS and CDR2 SASEGT. Written as DNA, the CDR3 is TGTGCCAGCAGTGACGTGACAGGGTTAGCTGGGGCCAACGTCCTGACTTTC. It encodes CASSDVTGLAGANVLTF.

The V and J genes are TRBV2 and TRBJ1-4; D perhaps matches TRBD1 (5 bases). There are 17 residues in the CDR3. CDR1 is SNHLY and CDR2 is FYNNEI in the germline V gene. V shed 8 bases and J shed 0 bases, with 19 bases lying between them. The CDR3 sequence is CASPAGVKGATNEKLFF. The CDR3 nucleotides read TGTGCCAGCCCGGCGGGGGTTAAGGGAGCAACTAATGAAAAACTGTTTTTT.

The chain has TRBV6-4 and TRBJ2-1; no clear D gene. The length of the CDR3 is 16 residues. Germline CDR1 and CDR2: MRHNA and SNTAGT. Trimming removed 3 bases at V and 0 bases at J, with 12 bases between. The CDR3 DNA follows: TGTGCCAGCAGTGAAGAGGCAGCTAGCTCCTACAATGAGCAGTTCTTC. As protein: CASSEEAASSYNEQFF.

The chain recombines TRBV4-3 with TRBJ1-2; 9 bases agree with TRBD1. This CDR3 spans 16 amino acids. The V gene's germline CDR1 is LGHNA and CDR2 YSLEER. V gave up 2 bases and J gave up 6 bases; unmatched junction bases: 10. This chain's CDR3 is CASSQISTGGSHGYTF. Here the CDR3 DNA reads TGCGCCAGCAGCCAAATCAGCACAGGGGGCTCCCATGGCTACACCTTC.

This clone was observed a few times. V usage is TRBV4-3 and J usage is TRBJ2-7, with 7 bases identical to TRBD1. This CDR3 is built from 15 residues. Germline V gene data show CDR1 as LGHNA and CDR2 as YSLEER. With V trimmed by 0 bases and J by 7 bases, 9 bases remained unmatched. CDR3 sequence: CASSQEGGAGGEQYF. The DNA for the CDR3 is TGCGCCAGCAGCCAAGAAGGGGGCGCTGGGGGAGAGCAGTACTTC.

The V gene is TRBV7-9, the J gene TRBJ1-5; D call uncertain. Trimming removed 3 bases from V and 1 base from J, with 4 bases in between. This CDR3 comprises 13 residues. Germline assignment: CDR1 SEHNR and CDR2 FQNEAQ (reference sequence). As DNA, the CDR3 is TGTGCCAGCAGCTTTGGCAGCAATCAGCCCCAGCATTTT. It is translated as CASSFGSNQPQHF.

The sample holds a few counts of this clone. The rearrangement uses TRBV6-5 and TRBJ1-1, with 11 bases lining up with TRBD1. The germline CDR1 and CDR2 sequences are MNHEY and SVGAGI. This CDR3 has 14 amino acids. V dropped 6 bases and J dropped 3; count of bases not matched to a gene: 3. The CDR3 DNA is TGTGCCAGCAGGCGGGACAGGGGGGACACTGAAGCTTTCTTT. It is translated as CASRRDRGDTEAFF.

The gene calls are TRBV6-6 and TRBJ2-7; TRBD1 agrees at 8 bases. CDR1 MNHNY and CDR2 SVGAGI come from the germline V gene (reference sequence). This CDR3 is 15 amino acids long. After removal of 4 bases from V and 1 base from J, the junction contained 6 bases not matched to a gene. In DNA, the CDR3 is TGTGCCAGCAGTTCGGACAGGGAAATATCCTACGAGCAGTACTTC. As protein: CASSSDREISYEQYF.

The CDR3 nucleotides read TGTGCCAGCAGCCTGGGGACAGCAACTAATGAAAAACTGTTTTTT. Its protein is CASSLGTATNEKLFF. The V gene is TRBV9, the J gene TRBJ1-4; 7 bases fit TRBD1. J was trimmed by 0 bases and V by 4 bases; bases with no gene match: 3. Germline V gives CDR1 SGDLS, CDR2 YYNGEE. This CDR3 comprises 15 residues.

The chain is built from TRBV5-8 and TRBJ1-1, with D perhaps TRBD1 (6 bases). Germline lookup yields CDR1 SGHTS and CDR2 YDEGEE. Trimming stripped 4 bases from V and 1 base from J, with 20 bases between. The CDR3 consists of 17 residues. Here the CDR3 reads CASSRRGRTGWNTEAFF. The CDR3 bases are TGTGCCAGCAGCCGCAGGGGAAGGACCGGGTGGAACACTGAAGCTTTCTTT. Based on the CDR3 plus reference TRBV5-8 and TRBJ1-1, the full variable domain is EAGVTQSPTHLIKTRGQQATLRCSPISGHTSVYWYQQALGLGLQFLLWYDEGEERNRGNFPPRFSGRQFPNYSSELNVNALELEDSALYLCASSRRGRTGWNTEAFFGQGTRLTVV.

This chain uses TRBV7-2 with TRBJ1-1; 7 bases match TRBD1. This CDR3 has 15 residues. V dropped 6 bases and J dropped 0; count of bases not matched to a gene: 7. Germline V lookup: CDR1 SGHTA, CDR2 FQGNSA. CDR3 sequence reads: CASRGPTGVNTEAFF. CDR3 nucleotides: TGTGCCAGCAGGGGCCCAACAGGGGTGAACACTGAAGCTTTCTTT.

This sequence joins TRBV18 and TRBJ2-2; 7 nucleotides match TRBD1. Per the germline V gene, CDR1 is KGHSH and CDR2 is LQKENI. The CDR3 runs 15 residues. V shed 5 bases and J 6 bases; nucleotides not matched to a gene: 9. This CDR3 is CASSSGQLGAGELFF. CDR3 DNA sequence: TGTGCCAGCTCATCGGGACAGTTGGGAGCCGGGGAGCTGTTTTTT.

This rearrangement joins TRBV7-9 to TRBJ2-2; D may be TRBD1 (6 bases). The CDR3 sequence is 15 residues long. Germline V gene data show CDR1 as SEHNR and CDR2 as FQNEAQ (reference sequence). With 5 bases removed from V and 4 bases from J, the gap between germline ends came to 14 bases. In nucleotides, the CDR3 is TGTGCCAGCAGCCTCGGGACACTCTCCACCGGGGAGCTGTTTTTT. This encodes CASSLGTLSTGELFF. The full variable domain, its missing parts supplied by reference TRBV7-9 and TRBJ2-2, is DTGVSQNPRHKITKRGQNVTFRCDPISEHNRLYWYRQTLGQGPEFLTYFQNEAQLEKSRLLSDRFSAERPKGSFSTLEIQRTEQGDSAMYLCASSLGTLSTGELFFGEGSRLTVL.

The chain couples TRBV2 to TRBJ2-7; 8 nucleotides agree with TRBD1. There are 14 residues in the CDR3. V lost 6 bases to trimming and J lost 6 bases; unmatched junction nucleotides: 10. CDR1 is SNHLY, CDR2 FYNNEI, per germline. CDR3 sequence (DNA): TGTGCCAGCAGGCGGGCAGGGGGCCGGGGCGAGCAGTACTTC. It yields the protein CASRRAGGRGEQYF.

This clone has a handful of counts. The V gene is TRBV9, the J gene TRBJ1-2; 8 bases map to TRBD1. The CDR3 is 15 amino acids. Germline CDR1 and CDR2: SGDLS and YYNGEE. The trim removed 0 bases at V and 4 bases at J, leaving 5 bases unmatched. The CDR3 protein is CASSVGLGQGYGYTF. In DNA form, the CDR3 reads TGTGCCAGCAGCGTAGGGCTCGGACAGGGCTATGGCTACACCTTC.

This chain joins TRBV4-2 and TRBJ1-3, with D possibly being TRBD1 (5 bases). V lost 4 bases and J 4 bases, leaving 20 bases between the germline ends. The germline V gene has CDR1 LGHNA and CDR2 YNFKEQ. There are 17 residues in the CDR3. This CDR3 is CASSLPQAPSSGNTIYF. CDR3 bases: TGTGCCAGCAGCCTCCCACAGGCACCGTCTTCCGGAAACACCATATATTTT.